Shown below are 24 T cell receptor beta chains from a single sample sequenced in a study of T cell repertoires in aging, cancer and after chemotherapy. Rearranged V-D-J TRB sequences were amplified with a mixed TRB-A/B primer pool. TCRdb passed the multiplex PCR reads through MiXCR, listing each CDR3 protein once. The sample consists of thousands of distinct CDR3 sequences, roughly 51% of them appearing once. The template was genomic DNA from peripheral blood, not RNA. The sequenced material came from blood. Every receptor here comes from a human donor with a solid tumor.

The J gene is TRBJ2-1, the V gene TRBV5-4, with 10 bases matching TRBD2. CDR1 is SGHNT and CDR2 is YYREEE in the germline V gene (reference sequence). V was clipped by 4 bases and J by 5 bases; unmatched bases: 6. This CDR3 is built from 15 residues. The CDR3 sequence is CASSLGLAVNNEQFF. The CDR3 DNA reads TGTGCCAGCAGCCTTGGACTAGCGGTAAACAATGAGCAGTTCTTC.

The gene calls are TRBV25-1 and TRBJ2-2; D is perhaps TRBD1 or TRBD2 (5 bases each). Germline V gene data show CDR1 as MGHDK and CDR2 as SYGVNS. CDR3 length: 17 residues. V lost 2 bases and J lost 4, with 17 bases in between. The CDR3 loop reads CASSEGGRIRITGELFF. In nucleotides, the CDR3 is TGTGCCAGCAGTGAAGGGGGAAGGATTCGAATCACCGGGGAGCTGTTTTTT.

This clonotype was seen a handful of times. The chain recombines TRBV6-2 or TRBV6-3 with TRBJ2-5; weak D call: TRBD2 (5 bases). Germline V gene sequence: CDR1 MNHEY, CDR2 SVGEGT. Trimming pared 7 bases from V and 5 bases from J, leaving 17 bases between. The CDR3 spans 14 residues. CDR3 in DNA: TGTGCCAGCACCCCACCCGGGATCAGGGAGACCCAGTACTTC. It codes for CASTPPGIRETQYF.

This chain connects TRBV11-2 to TRBJ1-1, with D tentatively TRBD1 (6 bases). The CDR3 runs to 16 residues. Germline assignment: CDR1 SGHAT and CDR2 FQNNGV. V gave up 3 bases and J gave up 3 bases, with 17 bases separating them. This chain's CDR3 is CASSFIPDSFYTEAFF. In DNA form, the CDR3 reads TGTGCCAGCAGCTTCATCCCGGACAGCTTCTACACTGAAGCTTTCTTT.

The chain carries TRBV24-1 and TRBJ1-2; TRBD1 is a possible D gene (6 bases). The CDR3 is 16 amino acids. Looked up from germline, CDR1 is KGHDR and CDR2 is SFDVKD. V lost 3 bases, J lost 1 base, and 14 bases lay in between. CDR3 sequence (DNA): TGTGCCACCAGTGATACGGAACAGGGAGGTAACTATGGCTACACCTTC. This sequence encodes CATSDTEQGGNYGYTF.

The chain employs TRBV6-6 and TRBJ2-5, with D perhaps being TRBD1 or TRBD2 (6 bases each). The V end was cut by 6 bases, the J end by 0 bases, with 17 bases between. This CDR3 region has 16 residues. In germline, CDR1 is MNHNY, CDR2 SVGAGI (reference sequence). Here the CDR3 DNA reads TGTGCCAGCAGATATGACCCTAGGGGGGACCAAGAGACCCAGTACTTC. It codes for CASRYDPRGDQETQYF.

The chain carries TRBV27 and TRBJ1-6, with D uncertain. The CDR3 runs 14 residues. Germline assignment: CDR1 MNHEY and CDR2 SMNVEV (reference sequence). V was cut by 5 bases and J by 7 bases, with 12 bases left in between. The CDR3 DNA sequence: TGTGCCAGCAGTACCCTCCCACTAAATTCACCCCTCCACTTT. Its protein product is CASSTLPLNSPLHF.

This chain joins TRBV7-2 and TRBJ2-3; the match to TRBD1 covers 8 bases. V was clipped by 5 bases and J by 3 bases; unmatched bases: 7. This CDR3 is built from 15 residues. Germline lookup yields CDR1 SGHTA and CDR2 FQGNSA. The CDR3 here is CASSQTGGRTDTQYF. The CDR3 DNA reads as TGTGCCAGCAGCCAAACAGGGGGAAGGACAGATACGCAGTATTTT.

The chain joins TRBV6-5 to TRBJ2-5, with 9 nucleotides matching TRBD1. CDR1 and CDR2 from the germline V gene are MNHEY and SVGAGI. The CDR3 contains 14 residues. Trimming took 6 bases from V and 1 from J; bases not matched to a gene: 3. CDR3 protein: CASSRQGGQETQYF. CDR3 bases: TGTGCCAGCAGCCGACAGGGGGGCCAAGAGACCCAGTACTTC.

In its sample, this clonotype was seen a few times. The chain employs TRBV6-2 or TRBV6-3 and TRBJ1-5, with TRBD1 identical over 9 bases. With V trimmed by 8 bases and J by 7 bases, 6 bases remained unmatched. Per germline, CDR1 MNHEY and CDR2 SVGEGT. This CDR3 region has 13 residues. The CDR3 nucleotides are TGTGCCAGCCGGGACAGGGCAGGGCAGCCCCAGCATTTT. This encodes CASRDRAGQPQHF.

This chain connects TRBV5-8 to TRBJ2-1; 7 nucleotides line up with TRBD2. There are 15 residues in the CDR3. Germline V CDR1 and CDR2: SGHTS, YDEGEE. Trimming removed 3 bases from V and 2 bases from J; junction bases left unmatched: 5. The CDR3 region has the DNA TGTGCCAGCAGCTGGCGGGAGCTAACCTACAATGAGCAGTTCTTC. This translates into CASSWRELTYNEQFF.

The rearrangement uses TRBV20-1 and TRBJ1-2, with D possibly matching TRBD1 (5 bases). The V gene's germline CDR1 is DFQATT and CDR2 SNEGSKA (reference sequence). The germline V and J ends were trimmed by 0 bases and 6 bases, with 23 bases remaining between them. The CDR3 totals 17 residues. CDR3 residues: CSARDIRGPPDQNGYTF. In DNA, the CDR3 is TGCAGTGCTAGAGATATCCGGGGACCCCCCGACCAGAATGGCTACACCTTC.

This chain connects TRBV6-5 to TRBJ2-6; D gene unclear. V shed 7 bases and J shed 2 bases, with 18 bases lying between them. Germline CDR1 is MNHEY and CDR2 is SVGAGI. The CDR3 has 17 residues. The CDR3: CASNALGLRPGANVLTF. The CDR3 nucleotides are TGTGCCAGCAATGCTTTGGGCCTTCGCCCTGGGGCCAACGTCCTGACTTTC.

The sample holds a few counts of this clonotype. The chain combines TRBV12-3 or TRBV12-4 with TRBJ1-1, with D tentatively TRBD1 (6 bases). The CDR3 consists of 14 residues. The germline V and J ends were trimmed by 4 bases and 0 bases, with 9 bases remaining between them. The CDR3 loop reads CASSSGGMNTEAFF. The CDR3 DNA follows: TGTGCCAGCAGTTCTGGGGGCATGAACACTGAAGCTTTCTTT.

This clonotype was seen only a few times. The gene calls are TRBV6-1 and TRBJ2-2, with 12 bases aligning to TRBD2. CDR1 and CDR2 (germline): MNHNS, SASEGT. The CDR3 runs to 18 residues. Losses at the gene ends were 4 bases for V and 4 bases for J; bases not matched to a gene: 10. The CDR3 DNA follows: TGTGCCAGCAGTGTTCGCCTAGCGGGAGGGCCAGGCACCGGGGAGCTGTTTTTT. It codes for CASSVRLAGGPGTGELFF.

The V and J genes are TRBV20-1 and TRBJ1-2, with D hard to call. This CDR3 spans 11 amino acids. The V and J ends lost 5 bases and 4 bases respectively, with 8 bases between them. CDR1 and CDR2 (germline): DFQATT, SNEGSKA (reference sequence). CDR3 amino acids: CSAEVPYGYTF. The CDR3 DNA reads as TGCAGTGCTGAGGTCCCCTATGGCTACACCTTC.

This clonotype was found once. This sequence joins TRBV19 and TRBJ1-5, with a tentative D call TRBD1 (6 bases). The length of the CDR3 is 16 residues. CDR1 and CDR2 (germline): LNHDA, SQIVND (reference sequence). The ends were cut back, 7 bases at V and 0 bases at J, with 16 bases in the middle. The CDR3 DNA reads TGTGCCAGTATTTTTTACGGGACAAATAGCAATCAGCCCCAGCATTTT. It encodes CASIFYGTNSNQPQHF.

The CDR3 DNA reads as TGTGCCAGCAGTAAGACGGACAGGGGAGATCCCAAAGCTTTCTTT. Translating it yields CASSKTDRGDPKAFF. This chain links TRBV6-1 with TRBJ1-1, with 9 bases that match TRBD1. The germline V gene has CDR1 MNHNS and CDR2 SASEGT. The trim removed 5 bases at V and 9 bases at J, leaving 13 bases unmatched. The length of the CDR3 is 15 residues.

This clonotype occurred a few times. This chain uses TRBV7-9 with TRBJ1-4, with 7 bases matching TRBD1. Germline CDR1 SEHNR, CDR2 FQNEAQ (reference sequence). CDR3 length: 14 amino acids. Trimming took 3 bases from V and 4 from J; bases not matched to a gene: 2. The CDR3 DNA follows: TGTGCCAGCAGCTTCGGACAGGTTAATGAAAAACTGTTTTTT. Encoded protein: CASSFGQVNEKLFF.

This clonotype was seen a few times. This rearrangement joins TRBV6-1 to TRBJ2-7, with 8 bases that match TRBD1. V gave up 6 bases and J gave up 7 bases; unmatched junction bases: 11. The CDR3 has 14 amino acids. CDR1 is MNHNS, CDR2 SASEGT, per germline. CDR3: CASRRDRPFGEQYF. In DNA form, the CDR3 reads TGTGCCAGCAGACGGGACAGGCCCTTTGGGGAGCAGTACTTC.

Only one count was recorded for this clonotype. The chain couples TRBV19 to TRBJ1-5, with 8 bases aligning to TRBD1. This CDR3 comprises 13 residues. J lost 7 bases, V lost 5 bases, and 4 bases had no gene match. Germline V CDR1 and CDR2: LNHDA, SQIVND (reference sequence). The CDR3 coding sequence is TGTGCCAGTAGTCCGGACAGGGTGCAGCCCCAGCATTTT. Protein product: CASSPDRVQPQHF.

V usage is TRBV6-1 and J usage is TRBJ2-5, with TRBD2 matching 10 bases. Germline values: CDR1 MNHNS, CDR2 SASEGT. The trim removed 6 bases at V and 5 bases at J, leaving 12 bases unmatched. The CDR3 loop spans 16 amino acids. In DNA form, the CDR3 reads TGTGCCAGCAGCGCCCTGGGGCTAGCGGGAGAGGAGACCCAGTACTTC. It translates to CASSALGLAGEETQYF.

The chain is built from TRBV7-2 and TRBJ2-2, with 9 bases identical to TRBD2. V lost 8 bases to trimming and J lost 1 base; unmatched junction nucleotides: 11. CDR1 and CDR2 from the germline V gene are SGHTA and FQGNSA. There are 17 residues in the CDR3. The CDR3: CASRGTSRMKNTGELFF. The CDR3 DNA sequence: TGTGCCAGCCGAGGGACTAGCCGGATGAAGAACACCGGGGAGCTGTTTTTT.

V gene TRBV20-1 combines with J gene TRBJ2-3; no clear D gene. The CDR3 totals 14 residues. Germline V gene sequence: CDR1 DFQATT, CDR2 SNEGSKA (reference sequence). V was shortened by 3 bases and J by 0 bases, with 10 bases between the two germline ends. The CDR3 DNA reads TGCAGTGCTAGTCCGGCCCATAGCACAGATACGCAGTATTTT. Its protein is CSASPAHSTDTQYF.